A selection of T cell receptor beta chains follows, all from one sample in a study of blood T cells in healthy people across ages. MiXCR, run by TCRdb on the 5' RACE reads, gives a single entry per CDR3 protein. In the table there are 450,000 to 700,000 distinct CDR3 sequences, about 26% of which are singletons. The sample consisted of blood. The receptors were gathered from a woman in her seventies in good health. Each CDR3 is given with its conserved first and last residue. A D gene is named only where the DNA matches it firmly. Rows may omit the clone size; those that give it use once, few, many or a size class.

v_gene	j_gene	len	abundance	d_gene	CDR3aa	CDR3nt
TRBV12-5	TRBJ1-2	13	-	TRBD1	CASGGTGIYGYTF	TGTGCTAGTGGTGGGACAGGCATTTATGGCTACACCTTC
TRBV20-1	TRBJ2-7	14	few	-	CSANRVGISYEQYF	TGCAGTGCTAACAGGGTGGGCATATCCTACGAGCAGTACTTC
TRBV12-3/TRBV12-4	TRBJ2-5	11	many	-	CASSHQETQYF	TGTGCCAGCAGTCACCAAGAGACCCAGTACTTC
TRBV20-1	TRBJ2-2	16	few	TRBD2	CSARDQQRGNTGELFF	TGCAGTGCTAGAGATCAACAGCGGGGGAATACCGGGGAGCTGTTTTTT
TRBV7-8	TRBJ2-2	15	few	TRBD1	CASRVDRLNTGELFF	TGTGCCAGCAGGGTGGACAGGTTGAACACCGGGGAGCTGTTTTTT
TRBV6-9	TRBJ1-4	17	-	-	CASSYEMMREWSEKLFF	TGTGCCAGCAGTTATGAGATGATGCGGGAATGGAGTGAAAAACTGTTTTTT
TRBV20-1	TRBJ2-7	15	-	TRBD2	CSAPSGTSGAYEQYF	TGCAGTGCTCCCTCTGGGACTAGCGGGGCCTACGAGCAGTACTTC
TRBV6-1	TRBJ1-1	14	-	-	CASRPTAANTEAFF	TGTGCCAGCAGACCCACGGCGGCGAACACTGAAGCTTTCTTT
TRBV7-2	TRBJ2-5	13	many	-	CASSFVTQETQYF	TGTGCCAGCAGCTTCGTGACACAAGAGACCCAGTACTTC
TRBV7-6	TRBJ2-5	15	few	-	CASSFRGQTGETQYF	TGTGCCAGCAGCTTTCGGGGCCAGACGGGGGAGACCCAGTACTTC
TRBV6-5	TRBJ2-3	14	-	-	CASSYGWETDTQYF	TGTGCCAGCAGTTACGGGTGGGAGACAGATACGCAGTATTTT
TRBV20-1	TRBJ1-1	14	few	-	CSARDQRSSTEAFF	TGCAGTGCTAGAGATCAACGATCAAGTACTGAAGCTTTCTTT
TRBV12-3/TRBV12-4	TRBJ2-5	13	-	-	CASSTGLSETQYF	TGTGCCAGCAGTACAGGGTTATCAGAGACCCAGTACTTC
TRBV29-1	TRBJ1-2	12	-	-	CSVAGLIYGYTF	TGCAGCGTAGCAGGGTTGATCTATGGCTACACCTTC
TRBV7-2	TRBJ1-5	13	-	-	CASSSQNGQPQHF	TGTGCCAGCAGCTCACAGAATGGGCAGCCCCAGCATTTT
TRBV10-3	TRBJ2-3	14	-	TRBD2	CAIRSSGRTDTQYF	TGTGCCATCAGGTCTAGCGGTCGCACAGATACGCAGTATTTT
TRBV4-3	TRBJ2-7	15	many	TRBD1	CASSPFGTGPYEQYF	TGCGCCAGCAGCCCATTCGGGACAGGGCCCTACGAGCAGTACTTC
TRBV6-5	TRBJ2-7	14	few	-	CASSYTSGTNEQYF	TGTGCCAGCAGTTACACTTCAGGGACCAACGAGCAGTACTTC
TRBV12-3/TRBV12-4	TRBJ1-1	13	few	TRBD1	CASIRRQGPKAFF	TGTGCCAGCATCAGACGACAGGGACCGAAAGCTTTCTTT
TRBV30	TRBJ1-6	16	few	TRBD1	CAWSSPGQGYNSPLHF	TGTGCCTGGAGTTCCCCGGGACAGGGCTATAATTCACCCCTCCACTTT
TRBV15	TRBJ2-6	14	few	-	CATKPTSGANVLTF	TGTGCCACCAAACCTACCTCTGGGGCCAACGTCCTGACTTTC
TRBV7-2	TRBJ1-6	14	-	-	CASSPQPGNSPLHF	TGTGCCAGCAGCCCCCAGCCGGGCAATTCACCCCTCCACTTT
TRBV3-1	TRBJ2-5	15	few	TRBD1	CASSQTGQPLRGQYF	TGTGCCAGCAGCCAAACGGGACAGCCGCTACGAGGGCAGTACTTC
TRBV6-2/TRBV6-3	TRBJ1-1	13	few	-	CASSYPQGTEAFF	TGTGCCAGCAGTTACCCCCAGGGGACTGAAGCTTTCTTT
TRBV12-3/TRBV12-4	TRBJ1-4	13	few	-	CASSSDESGKLFF	TGTGCCAGCAGTTCCGACGAATCAGGAAAACTGTTTTTT
TRBV3-1	TRBJ2-3	14	few	-	CASSQRDPTDTQYF	TGTGCCAGCAGCCAACGGGATCCCACAGATACGCAGTATTTT
TRBV9	TRBJ2-3	17	-	TRBD2	CASSVGQWAGDTDTQYF	TGTGCCAGCAGCGTAGGGCAATGGGCGGGGGACACAGATACGCAGTATTTT
TRBV27	TRBJ1-4	14	-	TRBD1	CASSVTGLSQKLFF	TGTGCCAGCAGTGTGACAGGGTTATCGCAAAAACTGTTTTTT
TRBV4-3	TRBJ2-3	16	few	TRBD1	CASSRADRAWTDTQYF	TGCGCCAGCAGCCGAGCTGACAGGGCCTGGACAGATACGCAGTATTTT
TRBV5-5	TRBJ1-3	16	-	-	CASSLEGPPSGNTIYF	TGTGCCAGCAGCTTGGAAGGTCCACCCTCTGGAAACACCATATATTTT
TRBV20-1	TRBJ2-5	14	-	TRBD2	CSARGRGTQETQYF	TGCAGTGCTAGAGGGCGGGGGACCCAGGAGACCCAGTACTTC
TRBV4-2	TRBJ2-1	13	-	-	CASSQDTVGKQFF	TGTGCCAGCAGCCAAGATACGGTCGGTAAGCAGTTCTTC
TRBV29-1	TRBJ1-1	14	-	-	CSVGGDISNTEAFF	TGCAGCGTCGGGGGGGATATTTCAAACACCGAAGCTTTCTTT
TRBV5-1	TRBJ1-1	16	few	TRBD1	CASSSLPGQTNTEAFF	TGCGCCAGCAGCTCTCTACCGGGACAGACGAACACTGAAGCTTTCTTT
TRBV5-1	TRBJ2-5	14	-	TRBD1	CASSMRQGEETQYF	TGCGCCAGCAGCATGCGACAGGGGGAAGAGACCCAGTACTTC
TRBV10-3	TRBJ2-5	13	-	TRBD1	CAIRGQDQETQYF	TGTGCCATCAGGGGACAGGACCAAGAGACCCAGTACTTC
TRBV15	TRBJ2-5	14	few	-	CASSRVSGVETQYF	TGTGCCTCCAGCAGAGTCTCAGGGGTTGAGACCCAGTACTTC
TRBV20-1	TRBJ1-5	13	-	-	CSAAKQPNQPQHF	TGCAGTGCTGCAAAACAGCCTAATCAGCCCCAGCATTTT
TRBV4-2	TRBJ1-1	17	-	-	CASSHSWGGSMNTEAFF	TGTGCCAGCAGCCATTCGTGGGGAGGGTCAATGAACACTGAAGCTTTCTTT
TRBV10-3	TRBJ2-1	13	-	TRBD1	CAIRTGTDDEQFF	TGTGCTATCAGGACTGGGACAGACGATGAGCAATTCTTC
TRBV7-2	TRBJ2-5	14	-	-	CASSSGRYRETQYF	TGTGCCAGCAGCTCTGGCCGTTACCGGGAGACCCAGTACTTC